Detailed here is one TCR beta chain. The sampling schedule covered blood at baseline, cycle 4 day 1, and cycle 7 day 1. The CDR3 runs to 14 residues. Trimming took 6 bases from V and 6 from J, leaving 17 bases between them. CDR1 SQVTM and CDR2 ANQGSEA come from the germline V gene. This sample was included in a study of OX40 agonist ivuxolimab in advanced cancers. Study-level information: Patients took ivuxolimab, an agonistic anti-OX40 (CD134) antibody.

TCRdb's copy holds only in-frame clones and misses some; the assay was immunoSEQ multiplex PCR. The repertoire holds around 94,000 clones, 70% to 85% seen once, with 3.5% to 4% in the top ten. The material was CD4+ or CD8+ T cells sorted from blood, obtained in a trial of the OX40 agonist ivuxolimab. V gene TRBV29-1 combines with J gene TRBJ2-2; a weak D match, TRBD2 (6 bases). The sequence was obtained from an adult with an advanced solid tumor such as melanoma, head and neck, liver or kidney cancer. The CDR3 reads CSVAGQGKAGELFF. CDR3 bases: TGCAGCGTGGCGGGGCAGGGCAAGGCCGGGGAGCTGTTTTTT.